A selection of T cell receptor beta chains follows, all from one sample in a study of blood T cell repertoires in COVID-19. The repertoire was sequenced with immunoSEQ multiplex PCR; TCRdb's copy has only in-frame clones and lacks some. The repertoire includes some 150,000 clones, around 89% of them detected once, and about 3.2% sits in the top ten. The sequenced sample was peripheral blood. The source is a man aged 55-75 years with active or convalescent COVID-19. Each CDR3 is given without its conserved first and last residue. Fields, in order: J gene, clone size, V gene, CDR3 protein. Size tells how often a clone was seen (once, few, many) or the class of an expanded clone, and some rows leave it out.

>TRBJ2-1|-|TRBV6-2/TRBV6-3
ASSYAVYNEQF
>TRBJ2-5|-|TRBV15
ATTGGTGGGETQY
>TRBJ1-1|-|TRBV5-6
ASSFWGRVNTEAF
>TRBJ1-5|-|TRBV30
AWSVRGDLFNQPQH
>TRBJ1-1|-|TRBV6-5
ASRRTGNTEAF
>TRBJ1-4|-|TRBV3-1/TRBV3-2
ASSPRGGNEKLF
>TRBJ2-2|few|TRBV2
ASSERQSGELF
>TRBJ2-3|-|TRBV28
ASSLGPAGSYTQY
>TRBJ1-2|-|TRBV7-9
ASSLGQGSYGYT
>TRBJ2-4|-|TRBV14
ASSQERGNIQY
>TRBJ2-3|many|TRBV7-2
ASSLDPGADTQY
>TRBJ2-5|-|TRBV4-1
ASSQELRGRETQY
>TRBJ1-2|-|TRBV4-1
ASSQDQGNYGYT
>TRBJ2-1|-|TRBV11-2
ASSFSGTGYNEQF
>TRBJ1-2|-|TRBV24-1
ATSVGQNYGYT
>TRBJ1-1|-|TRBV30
AWSGQGVTEAF
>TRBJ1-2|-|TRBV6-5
ASTSPRGHYGYT
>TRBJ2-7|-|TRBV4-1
ASSQGQGPLEQY
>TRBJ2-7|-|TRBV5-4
ASSLADGPMGEQY
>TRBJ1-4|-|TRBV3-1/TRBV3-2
ASSLGTTFINEKLF
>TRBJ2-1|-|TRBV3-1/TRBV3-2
ASSQAGGSFYNEQF
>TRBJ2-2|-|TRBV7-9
ASSSQGTTGELF
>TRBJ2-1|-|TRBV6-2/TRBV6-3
ASSPRRDSYNEQF
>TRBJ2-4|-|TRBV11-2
ASSVLRGKKNIQY
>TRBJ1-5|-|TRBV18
ASSPLRSSGNQPQH
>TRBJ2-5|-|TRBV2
ASSDLAGVPEETQY
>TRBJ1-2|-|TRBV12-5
ASGLLEVKGSYT
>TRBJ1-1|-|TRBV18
ASSPYSLNTEAF
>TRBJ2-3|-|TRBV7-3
ASRVNLQGSTDTQY
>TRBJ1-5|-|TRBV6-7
ASSFIRGNSNQPQH
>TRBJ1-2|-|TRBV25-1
ASSDGASLYGYT
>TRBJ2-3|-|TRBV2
ASSGLAGGRADTQY
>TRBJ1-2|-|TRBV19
ASRPGGSGGYT
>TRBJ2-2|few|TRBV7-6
ASSPRGRANTGELF
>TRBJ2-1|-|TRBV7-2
ASSAQAGDEQF
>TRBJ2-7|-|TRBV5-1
ASSLRAGAYEQY